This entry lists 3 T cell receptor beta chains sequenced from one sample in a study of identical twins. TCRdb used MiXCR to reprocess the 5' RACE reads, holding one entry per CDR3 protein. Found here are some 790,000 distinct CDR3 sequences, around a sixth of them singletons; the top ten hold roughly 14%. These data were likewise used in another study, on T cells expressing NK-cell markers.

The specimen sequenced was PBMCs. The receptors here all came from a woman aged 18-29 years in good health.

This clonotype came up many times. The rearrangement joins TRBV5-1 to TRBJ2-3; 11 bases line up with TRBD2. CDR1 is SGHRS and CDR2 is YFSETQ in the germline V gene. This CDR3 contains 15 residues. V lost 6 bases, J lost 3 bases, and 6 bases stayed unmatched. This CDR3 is CASTRLAGLTDTQYF. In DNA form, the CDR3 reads TGCGCCAGCACCCGACTAGCGGGGTTGACAGATACGCAGTATTTT.

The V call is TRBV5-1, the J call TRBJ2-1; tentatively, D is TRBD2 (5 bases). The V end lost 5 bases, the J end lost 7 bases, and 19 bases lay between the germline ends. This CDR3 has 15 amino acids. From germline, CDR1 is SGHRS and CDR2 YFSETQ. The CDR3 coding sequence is TGCGCCAGCAGGCGGGTCCAGGCCCGGGTAAATGAGCAGTTCTTC. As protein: CASRRVQARVNEQFF.

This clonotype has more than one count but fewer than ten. The CDR3 reads CSANLGLAGGNNEQFF. The CDR3 region has the DNA TGCAGTGCAAACCTTGGACTAGCGGGAGGTAACAATGAGCAGTTCTTC. The chain joins TRBV20-1 to TRBJ2-1; 14 bases are shared with TRBD2. The CDR3 is 16 amino acids. CDR1 and CDR2 from the germline V gene are DFQATT and SNEGSKA (reference sequence). V was pared by 6 bases and J by 5 bases, with 9 bases of the junction left unmatched.